This TCR beta chain was captured in a study of cytotoxic CD8 clonotypes in ibrutinib-treated CLL. CDR1 is KGHSH and CDR2 is LQKENI in the germline V gene. The V and J ends lost 3 bases and 5 bases respectively, with 4 bases between them. The CDR3 has 12 residues. As concerns this clone: Distinct nucleotide sequences in the sample also encode this CDR3.

A 1 in 200,000 to 1 in 1 million T cell depth was the sequencing target. Profiled with immunoSEQ multiplex PCR; TCRdb holds only in-frame clones, not every one. This table has roughly 180,000 clones, 84% appearing once. Source: PBMCs, taken after 24 months of ibrutinib treatment. This receptor was taken from a human donor with chronic lymphocytic leukemia. V is TRBV18 and J is TRBJ2-2; D uncertain. CDR3 loop: CASSPGTGELFF. In DNA, the CDR3 is TGTGCCAGCTCACCTGGGACCGGGGAGCTGTTTTTT.